The entry that follows covers one T cell receptor beta chain sequence. Its antigen remains unknown. This sample stems from a study of tumor and adjacent non-tumor tissue in lung cancer. The germline V and J ends were trimmed by 7 bases and 6 bases, with 17 bases remaining between them. CDR3 length equals 14 residues. Study-wide points: Top 100 clones took a larger repertoire share in normal lung. Tumor TCR diversity, when higher, was linked to shorter survival.

This sample's RNA came from whole unsorted tissue. This non-tumor lung sample came from over 3 cm beyond the tumor edge. A modified ARM-PCR protocol with three rounds of nested PCR amplified TCRbeta. Each CDR3 protein gets one entry after TCRdb re-called the multiplex PCR reads with MiXCR. The table lists under 45,000 distinct CDR3 sequences, over 55% of them singletons. The source is a man in his forties or fifties with non-small cell lung cancer. The chain uses TRBV12-3 or TRBV12-4 and TRBJ2-3; D possibly matches TRBD1 or TRBD2 (6 bases each). The sequenced material came from distant non-tumor lung tissue. The CDR3 region is CASTLGGGADTQYF. The CDR3 coding sequence is TGTGCCAGCACCCTGGGGGGCGGCGCTGATACGCAGTATTTT.